The present T cell receptor beta chain was sequenced within a study of blood T cells in healthy people across ages. The wider study: About one barcoded TCR beta cDNA was captured per two T cells.

A second PCR of roughly 7 to 11 cycles used a sample-barcoded 5' primer and a J-beta primer mix. TCRdb called the 5' RACE reads again in MiXCR, with one record for every CDR3 protein. The repertoire has hundreds of thousands of distinct CDR3 sequences, more than 25% of them found once; the top ten carry less than 3.5%. CDR3 length: 16 residues. CDR1 is LNHDA and CDR2 is SQIVND in the germline V gene (reference sequence). V lost 5 bases, J lost 3 bases, and 19 bases lay in between. This clonotype showed up just a few times. This sample also appeared in a second study, on T cells of mothers and their children.

This sequence originates from a boy younger than 18 in good health. The source material was blood. V and J are TRBV19 and TRBJ2-5, with a possible D match to TRBD1 (6 bases). CDR3 in DNA: TGTGCCAGTAGTCCTATCCCCTTCCGGGACAAAGAGACCCAGTACTTC. It yields the protein CASSPIPFRDKETQYF. The variable domain in full, completed from reference TRBV19 and TRBJ2-5, reads DGGITQSPKYLFRKEGQNVTLSCEQNLNHDAMYWYRQDPGQGLRLIYYSQIVNDFQKGDIAEGYSVSREKKESFPLTVTSAQKNPTAFYLCASSPIPFRDKETQYFGPGTRLLVL.